Shown below are 7 T cell receptor beta chains from a single sample sequenced in a study of blood T cells in healthy people across ages. A second PCR, run for 7 to 11 cycles, used a sample-barcoded 5' primer plus a J-beta primer mix. TCRdb passed the 5' RACE reads through MiXCR, listing each CDR3 protein once. The sample lists approximately 800,000 distinct CDR3 sequences, 58% occurring once. The sample consisted of blood. The receptors shown here come from a man aged 30 to 45 in good health.

The chain uses TRBV28 and TRBJ1-2, with 9 bases lining up with TRBD1. Germline V lookup: CDR1 MDHEN, CDR2 SYDVKM. The CDR3 extends over 15 amino acids. With 6 bases clipped from V and 8 bases from J, the junction kept 13 bases outside the gene matches. The CDR3 nucleotides read TGTGCCAGCAGCCCAGTCCGGGACAGGGTAAACGGCTACACCTTC. Translation: CASSPVRDRVNGYTF.

This clonotype was seen only a few times. The chain employs TRBV7-2 and TRBJ1-1; D is unresolved. This CDR3 contains 12 residues. Germline V gene data show CDR1 as SGHTA and CDR2 as FQGNSA. Between the trimmed V and J ends, which lost 6 bases and 1 base, there was a span of 6 bases. The DNA of the CDR3 is TGTGCCAGCAGTTTGTGGAACACTGAAGCTTTCTTT. Protein product: CASSLWNTEAFF. Together with reference TRBV7-2 and TRBJ1-1, the CDR3 gives the full variable domain: GAGVSQSPSNKVTEKGKDVELRCDPISGHTALYWYRQSLGQGLEFLIYFQGNSAPDKSGLPSDRFSAERTGGSVSTLTIQRTQQEDSAVYLCASSLWNTEAFFGQGTRLTVV.

V is TRBV5-1 and J is TRBJ2-5; 8 bases are a match to TRBD2. The closer fit of TRBJ2-7 to the DNA end suggests the J call may be wrong. This CDR3 region has 14 residues. CDR1 and CDR2 (germline): SGHRS, YFSETQ. CDR3 sequence reads: CASRRGTSDGEQYF. CDR3 nucleotide sequence: TGCGCCAGCAGACGAGGGACTAGTGACGGCGAGCAGTACTTC.

The sample holds a few counts of this clonotype. The CDR3 DNA reads as TGTGCCAGCAGTCCCCAAGACAGGGCCTTCAGAGGTGAGCAGTTCTTC. It translates to CASSPQDRAFRGEQFF. The rearrangement links TRBV6-5 to TRBJ2-1; TRBD1 agrees at 7 bases. The CDR3 contains 16 residues. Germline V CDR1 and CDR2: MNHEY, SVGAGI. J was trimmed by 9 bases and V by 5 bases; bases with no gene match: 16.

The chain employs TRBV12-3 or TRBV12-4 and TRBJ2-7; the D gene could be TRBD1 or TRBD2 (5 bases each). The ends were cut back, 5 bases at V and 4 bases at J, with 12 bases in the middle. This CDR3 is built from 13 residues. The CDR3 DNA is TGTGCCAGCAGTCAATGGGGACGTTACGAGCAGTACTTC. It translates to CASSQWGRYEQYF.

The V and J genes are TRBV5-1 and TRBJ2-3; D is ambiguous. This CDR3 is 17 amino acids long. With 1 base removed from V and 1 base from J, the gap between germline ends came to 16 bases. Germline V gene sequence: CDR1 SGHRS, CDR2 YFSETQ. CDR3 DNA: TGCGCCAGCAGCTTGACCACGACGGGTTTGGGCACAGATACGCAGTATTTT. This encodes CASSLTTTGLGTDTQYF.

This rearrangement joins TRBV3-1 to TRBJ2-1; D possibly uses TRBD1 or TRBD2 (6 bases each). Trimming shortened V by 4 bases and J by 7 bases, and 17 bases separated the two germline ends. CDR3 size: 15 residues. Germline V lookup: CDR1 LGHDT, CDR2 YNNKEL (reference sequence). In nucleotides, the CDR3 is TGTGCCAGCAGCCCCGCCCCGGGGGCCTCGAATGAGCAGTTCTTC. It is translated as CASSPAPGASNEQFF.